The rows below give T cell receptor beta chains drawn from one sample of a study of shared clonotypes between healthy human individuals. The data were produced by immunoSEQ multiplex PCR, yet TCRdb's version contains in-frame clones alone and is incomplete. The sample holds 450,000 to 500,000 clones; about 82% are singletons and the top ten take 13%. The sample was PBMCs. The receptors stem from a woman aged 40 to 50 in good health. Some clones in this sample may be carry-over from other donors' samples. CDR3s include the opening cysteine and the closing phenylalanine or tryptophan. The D gene is left open where the match is weak. Clone size is not always given. Where it is, it says once, few, many or a class for expanded clones.

clone_size,j_call,d_call,v_call,cdr3_nt,cdr3_aa
few,TRBJ2-1,TRBD2,TRBV7-3,TGTGCCAGCAGGTCTAGCGGGAGGCTTCATCCTTACAATGAGCAGTTCTTC,CASRSSGRLHPYNEQFF
-,TRBJ2-1,-,TRBV11-1,TGTGCCAGCAGCTTAGCGCGAGGCGGTTACAATGAGCAGTTCTTC,CASSLARGGYNEQFF
-,TRBJ2-3,TRBD2,TRBV2,TGTGCCAGCAGGGAGACTAGCGGGAACCCCACAGATACGCAGTATTTT,CASRETSGNPTDTQYF
-,TRBJ2-1,-,TRBV19,TGTGCCAGTAGCCCCCCTTTGGGTTACAATGAGCAGTTCTTC,CASSPPLGYNEQFF
-,TRBJ2-7,-,TRBV6-1,TGTGCCAGCAGTGAAGCGGCGGAATACGAGCAGTACTTC,CASSEAAEYEQYF
-,TRBJ2-2,TRBD2,TRBV28,TGTGCCAGCAGTTTCCAGCGGGAGAGGGACACCGGGGAGCTGTTTTTT,CASSFQRERDTGELFF
few,TRBJ1-5,TRBD1,TRBV27,TGTGCCAGCGCCCACACAGGGGTTCAGCCCCAGCATTTT,CASAHTGVQPQHF
-,TRBJ2-5,-,TRBV25-1,TGTGCCAGCAGTGAATACGGCGGGAAAGAGACCCAGTACTTC,CASSEYGGKETQYF
-,TRBJ2-7,-,TRBV28,TGTGCCAGCAGTTTTCGGGGACTCTACGAGCAGTACTTC,CASSFRGLYEQYF
-,TRBJ2-7,-,TRBV28,TGTGCCACCACCTGGGCAGGGAGTGCGTACGAGCAGTACTTC,CATTWAGSAYEQYF
-,TRBJ2-7,-,TRBV28,TGTGCCAGCAGTCCCCCACTCCCTCGGGAGCAGTACTTC,CASSPPLPREQYF
-,TRBJ2-1,-,TRBV28,TGTGCCAGCAGTTTTAGTGGCGGGAAAAATGAGCAGTTCTTC,CASSFSGGKNEQFF
-,TRBJ1-5,-,TRBV19,TGTGCCAGTAGTAGATCCGAGGGGGCCCAGCATTTT,CASSRSEGAQHF
-,TRBJ2-5,-,TRBV25-1,TGTGCCAGCAGCCCAGCGGCTAACCAAGAGACCCAGTACTTC,CASSPAANQETQYF
-,TRBJ1-2,-,TRBV30,TGTGCCTGCCAACCCCGGGCGGGACTGAATGGCTACACCTTC,CACQPRAGLNGYTF
-,TRBJ1-3,TRBD1,TRBV28,TGTGCCAGCCTCGACAGGGCTGGAAACACCATATATTTT,CASLDRAGNTIYF
-,TRBJ2-1,TRBD2,TRBV2,TGTGCCATCGGACTAGCGGCCTGGAGCTCCTACAATGAGCAGTTCTTC,CAIGLAAWSSYNEQFF
-,TRBJ2-7,-,TRBV28,TGTGCCACCCAACGACAGCAGCTCTCCTACGAGCAGTACTTC,CATQRQQLSYEQYF
-,TRBJ1-1,-,TRBV7-3,TGTGCCAGCAGCTTAGGGTCAGGGGACACTGAAGCTTTCTTT,CASSLGSGDTEAFF
-,TRBJ2-3,-,TRBV11-2,TGTGCCAGCAGCTATAGCGGTCCGGCAGATACGCAGTATTTT,CASSYSGPADTQYF
-,TRBJ2-1,TRBD2,TRBV15,TGTGCCACCAGCAGATGGCCCCTAGCGGGAGACGTCAATGAGCAGTTCTTC,CATSRWPLAGDVNEQFF
-,TRBJ2-3,-,TRBV14,TGTGCCAGCAGCCCAGGCAGCCCGGGGAGGACAGATACGCAGTATTTT,CASSPGSPGRTDTQYF
-,TRBJ2-5,TRBD2,TRBV5-6,TGTGCCAGCAGCTTGAGGACTAGCGGGAGGGCCCCAGAGACCCAGTACTTC,CASSLRTSGRAPETQYF
once,TRBJ2-5,-,TRBV6-5,TGTGCCAGCTATCGTGGGGAAAAGAGACAAGAGACCCAGTACTTC,CASYRGEKRQETQYF
-,TRBJ2-7,TRBD2,TRBV7-9,TGTGCCAGCAGGGGGACTAGCGGGAGAGTATACGAGCAGTACTTC,CASRGTSGRVYEQYF
-,TRBJ1-5,TRBD1,TRBV7-8,TGTGCCAGCAGCCGGGACAGGGGCAATCAGCCCCAGCATTTT,CASSRDRGNQPQHF
-,TRBJ2-7,TRBD2,TRBV13,TGTGCCAGCAGCCCAGGTGCGGGAGGTACCTTGGAGCAGTACTTC,CASSPGAGGTLEQYF
-,TRBJ2-1,TRBD1,TRBV5-1,TGCGCCAGCAGCTTGGAAGTAGGGGGCAGGGGGCCAGATGAGCAGTTCTTC,CASSLEVGGRGPDEQFF
-,TRBJ2-1,-,TRBV29-1,TGCAGCGTCCTCGTAGGGGGATCGGGAGAGCAGTTCTTC,CSVLVGGSGEQFF
-,TRBJ2-5,TRBD1,TRBV6-1,TGTGCCAGCAGTGCGTCCGGGACAGGGAAGCGAGAGACCCAGTACTTC,CASSASGTGKRETQYF
-,TRBJ2-7,-,TRBV7-2,TGTGCCAGCAGCTTAGCGGGAGTGTACGAGCAGTACTTC,CASSLAGVYEQYF
-,TRBJ2-2,-,TRBV30,TGTGCCTGGAGTTTAGGGTGGCGCGGGGAGCTGTTTTTT,CAWSLGWRGELFF
-,TRBJ2-5,-,TRBV27,TGTGCCAGCAGTTCACCGGGACAACCGCCTATGGGGGGTGTGGAGACCCAGTACTTC,CASSSPGQPPMGGVETQYF